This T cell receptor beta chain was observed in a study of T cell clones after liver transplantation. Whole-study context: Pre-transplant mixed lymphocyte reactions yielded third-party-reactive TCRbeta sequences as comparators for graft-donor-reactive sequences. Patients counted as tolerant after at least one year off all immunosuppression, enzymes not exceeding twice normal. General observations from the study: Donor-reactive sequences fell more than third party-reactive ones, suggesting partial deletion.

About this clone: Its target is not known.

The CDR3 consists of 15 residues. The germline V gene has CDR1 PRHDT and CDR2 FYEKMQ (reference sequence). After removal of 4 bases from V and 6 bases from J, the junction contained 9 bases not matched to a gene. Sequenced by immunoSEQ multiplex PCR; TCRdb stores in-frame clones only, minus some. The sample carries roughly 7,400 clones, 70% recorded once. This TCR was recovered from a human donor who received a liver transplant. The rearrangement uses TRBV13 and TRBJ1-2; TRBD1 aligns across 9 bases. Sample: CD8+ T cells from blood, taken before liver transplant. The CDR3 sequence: CASSSRPGQGDGYTF. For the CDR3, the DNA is TGTGCCAGCAGCTCCCGCCCGGGACAGGGCGATGGCTACACCTTC. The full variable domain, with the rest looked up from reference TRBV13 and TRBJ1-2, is AAGVIQSPRHLIKEKRETATLKCYPIPRHDTVYWYQQGPGQDPQFLISFYEKMQSDKGSIPDRFSAQQFSDYHSELNMSSLELGDSALYFCASSSRPGQGDGYTFGSGTRLTVV.